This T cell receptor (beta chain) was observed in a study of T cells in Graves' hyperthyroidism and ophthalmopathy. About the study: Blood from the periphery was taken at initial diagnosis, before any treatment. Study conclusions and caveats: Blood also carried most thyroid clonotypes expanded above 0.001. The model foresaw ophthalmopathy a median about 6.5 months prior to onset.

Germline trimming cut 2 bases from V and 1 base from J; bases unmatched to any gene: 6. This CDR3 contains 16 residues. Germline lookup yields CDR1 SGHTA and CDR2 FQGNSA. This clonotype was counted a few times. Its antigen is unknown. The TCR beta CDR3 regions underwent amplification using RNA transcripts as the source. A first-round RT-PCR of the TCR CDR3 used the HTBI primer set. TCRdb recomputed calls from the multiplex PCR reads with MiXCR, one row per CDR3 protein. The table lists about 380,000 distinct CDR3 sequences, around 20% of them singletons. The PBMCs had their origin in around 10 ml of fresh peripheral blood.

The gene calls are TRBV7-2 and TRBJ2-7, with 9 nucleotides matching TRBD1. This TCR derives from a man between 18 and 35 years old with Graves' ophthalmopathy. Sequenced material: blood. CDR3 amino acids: CASSLNGDRESYEQYF. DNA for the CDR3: TGTGCCAGCAGCTTAAATGGGGACAGGGAATCCTACGAGCAGTACTTC.